Each of the 14 T cell receptor beta chains below was sequenced from the same sample in a study of blood T cells in healthy people across ages. A J-beta primer mix and a sample-barcoded 5' primer were used in a second PCR of about 6 to 12 cycles. TCRdb redid the calling of the 5' RACE reads with MiXCR, one entry per CDR3 protein. The sample contains some 760,000 distinct CDR3 sequences, roughly 25% of which appear only once. In addition, the sample was reused for a study of T cells of mothers and their children.

Sequences were obtained from blood. The source is a boy aged 5-17 years in good health.

This clonotype was detected a few times. The chain couples TRBV14 to TRBJ2-1; D might be TRBD2 (6 bases). The V end was cut by 4 bases, the J end by 4 bases, with 14 bases between. This CDR3 has 15 residues. The germline CDR1 and CDR2 sequences are SGHDN and FVKESK. The CDR3 protein is CASSRAGLGYNEQFF. CDR3 nucleotide sequence: TGTGCCAGCAGCCGGGCGGGACTTGGATACAATGAGCAGTTCTTC.

Only a few counts were recorded for this clonotype. The J gene is TRBJ2-7, the V gene TRBV7-9; D is uncertain. The V and J ends lost 3 bases and 0 bases respectively, with 12 bases between them. CDR3 size: 15 residues. Germline values: CDR1 SEHNR, CDR2 FQNEAQ (reference sequence). The CDR3 region has the DNA TGTGCCAGCAGCTTGGCCGATAGGCCCTCCTACGAGCAGTACTTC. Translation: CASSLADRPSYEQYF.

The chain links TRBV7-2 to TRBJ1-5, with a weak D call TRBD1 (5 bases). Germline V gene sequence: CDR1 SGHTA, CDR2 FQGNSA. The CDR3 is 14 amino acids. The V end lost 4 bases, the J end lost 7 bases, and 14 bases lay between the germline ends. The CDR3 is CASSSDRLWQPQHF. In nucleotides, the CDR3 is TGTGCCAGCAGCTCCGACAGACTCTGGCAGCCCCAGCATTTT.

This chain uses TRBV24-1 with TRBJ2-7; D is ambiguous. Trimming shortened V by 7 bases and J by 5 bases, and 14 bases separated the two germline ends. Germline CDR1 and CDR2: KGHDR and SFDVKD. The CDR3 length is 13 residues. The CDR3 loop is CATSDLGFDEQYF. The DNA for the CDR3 is TGTGCCACCAGCGATCTAGGATTTGACGAGCAGTACTTC.

The V gene is TRBV5-1, the J gene TRBJ1-4; 7 bases agree with TRBD1. This CDR3 has 15 amino acids. The V segment lost 4 bases and the J segment 5 bases; nucleotides outside the gene matches: 8. Germline-derived CDR1 and CDR2 are SGHRS and YFSETQ. The CDR3 nucleotides are TGCGCCAGCAGCCCCGGGGACAGCAAGAATGAAAAACTGTTTTTT. Translating gives CASSPGDSKNEKLFF.

There are a few counts of this clonotype. CDR3 region: CASSQKQLATSEQFF. The CDR3 region has the DNA TGTGCCAGCAGCCAGAAGCAACTAGCAACAAGTGAGCAGTTCTTC. The chain uses TRBV7-9 and TRBJ2-1, with D tentatively TRBD2 (6 bases). The V and J ends lost 5 bases and 9 bases respectively, with 20 bases between them. Germline CDR1 reads SEHNR; CDR2 reads FQNEAQ (reference sequence). This CDR3 region has 15 residues.

The gene calls are TRBV4-3 and TRBJ2-7, with 10 bases lining up with TRBD2. V was pared by 0 bases and J by 6 bases, with 11 bases of the junction left unmatched. This CDR3 has 17 residues. Germline V gene lookup returns CDR1 LGHNA and CDR2 YSLEER. The CDR3 bases are TGCGCCAGCAGCCAAGATCGAAGTAAAAGCGGGGGGGCCGAGCAGTACTTC. Protein: CASSQDRSKSGGAEQYF.

This clonotype has a handful of counts. The chain uses TRBV4-3 and TRBJ1-4; 10 bases match TRBD1. This CDR3 comprises 17 residues. V gave up 3 bases and J gave up 1 base; unmatched junction bases: 5. Germline V gene lookup returns CDR1 LGHNA and CDR2 YSLEER. CDR3 sequence (DNA): TGCGCCAGCAGCCAGACAGGGGGCTTAGAAACTAATGAAAAACTGTTTTTT. The encoded protein is CASSQTGGLETNEKLFF.

With respect to this clonotype: Compared with germline, one end of the junction differs, possibly owing to a read error. V and J are TRBV4-2 and TRBJ2-3; the D is unclear. The CDR3 consists of 12 residues. Germline V lookup: CDR1 LGHNA, CDR2 YNFKEQ. The CDR3 loop reads CASSQELDTQYF. The CDR3 nucleotides read TGTGCCAGCAGTCAAGAGTTAGATACGCAGTATTTT.

The genes are TRBV28 and TRBJ2-7; 12 bases are a match to TRBD1. Germline V gene sequence: CDR1 MDHEN, CDR2 SYDVKM. This CDR3 has 14 amino acids. J gave up 5 bases and V 3 bases, and 2 bases lay outside the gene matches. CDR3 nucleotide sequence: TGTGCCAGCAGTTTCGGGACAGGGGGCAACGAGCAGTACTTC. Encoded protein: CASSFGTGGNEQYF.

This sequence joins TRBV20-1 and TRBJ2-2; D unresolved. From germline, CDR1 is DFQATT and CDR2 SNEGSKA (reference sequence). This CDR3 has 15 amino acids. V lost 2 bases and J lost 4, with 14 bases in between. The CDR3 here is CSARNPLGSTGELFF. CDR3 DNA sequence: TGCAGTGCTAGAAATCCCCTAGGCAGCACCGGGGAGCTGTTTTTT.

J is TRBJ2-5 and V is TRBV4-1, with D unclear. The CDR3 loop spans 14 amino acids. The germline V gene has CDR1 MGHRA and CDR2 YSYEKL. The V end was cut by 1 base, the J end by 5 bases, with 11 bases between. In nucleotides, the CDR3 is TGCGCCAGCAGCCAAGGCCAGTACGGGGAGACCCAGTACTTC. Translation gives CASSQGQYGETQYF.

This chain joins TRBV4-1 and TRBJ1-1, with D unclear. Germline V CDR1 and CDR2: MGHRA, YSYEKL. Trimming pared 4 bases from V and 2 bases from J, leaving 11 bases between. CDR3 length equals 14 residues. CDR3 bases: TGCGCCAGCAGCCCCGGGCATATTAACACTGAAGCTTTCTTT. Protein product: CASSPGHINTEAFF.

This clonotype occurred a few times. J is TRBJ2-5 and V is TRBV28, with D possibly TRBD1 on 6 matching bases. The CDR3 length is 14 residues. Trimming stripped 2 bases from V and 2 bases from J, with 9 bases between. From germline, CDR1 is MDHEN and CDR2 SYDVKM. The CDR3 loop is CASSLRTEQETQYF. The CDR3 bases are TGTGCCAGCAGTTTAAGGACAGAACAAGAGACCCAGTACTTC.